These 18 T cell receptor beta chains share one sample of origin, sequenced in a study of T cells of healthy individuals (dated by TCRdb to between 2017 and 2018). Libraries were prepared through 5' RACE. Sequencing relied on an Illumina MiSeq. TCRdb ran its own pipeline on the public reads, namely fastp trimming at Q25 and MiXCR clone calling, and kept in-frame beta chains. CDR3 protein sequences are deduplicated, and each keeps its most common genes and DNA. For this sample the table gives 95,000 to 100,000 distinct CDR3 sequences, of which 15% to 20% were detected only once. The top ten clonotypes cover around 6.4% of the sample. The receptors originated from a human donor in good health.

The chain is built from TRBV5-4 and TRBJ2-1, with a tentative D call TRBD2 (6 bases). The germline V gene encodes CDR1 SGHNT and CDR2 YYREEE (reference sequence). The CDR3 sequence is 15 residues long. Trimming pared 0 bases from V and 5 bases from J, leaving 12 bases between. CDR3 coding DNA: TGTGCCAGCAGCTTGGCTGGAGGGGCGAACAATGAGCAGTTCTTC. It encodes CASSLAGGANNEQFF.

This clonotype has more than one count but fewer than ten. The rearrangement links TRBV6-5 to TRBJ1-6; weak D call: TRBD1 (6 bases). Deletions cut 0 bases from V and 8 bases from J, with 14 bases between. Per the germline V gene, CDR1 is MNHEY and CDR2 is SVGAGI. The CDR3 runs to 16 residues. The CDR3 nucleotides are TGTGCCAGCAGTTACTCGTTTACAGGGAGAGATTCACCCCTCCACTTT. It translates to CASSYSFTGRDSPLHF.

This clonotype has only a few counts. V gene TRBV7-2 combines with J gene TRBJ2-1, with 7 bases identical to TRBD1. CDR1 is SGHTA and CDR2 is FQGNSA in the germline V gene. J gave up 4 bases and V 5 bases, and 5 bases lay outside the gene matches. The CDR3 covers 14 residues. The CDR3 here is CASSRGGVYNEQFF. DNA of the CDR3: TGTGCCAGCAGCCGAGGGGGCGTTTACAATGAGCAGTTCTTC.

There are a few counts of this clonotype. This chain uses TRBV20-1 with TRBJ2-7, with D perhaps matching TRBD1 (6 bases). The CDR3 is made up of 12 amino acids. Trimming cost V 4 bases and J 5 bases, with 12 bases left between them. The germline V gene encodes CDR1 DFQATT and CDR2 SNEGSKA (reference sequence). CDR3 coding DNA: TGCAGTGCTACCTACAGGGCAAACGAGCAGTACTTC. Translation gives CSATYRANEQYF.

Here the CDR3 DNA reads TGCAGTGCTAGCCCAGCTAGCGGGAGAAATGAGCAGTTCTTC. It translates to CSASPASGRNEQFF. The V and J genes are TRBV20-1 and TRBJ2-1, with 10 bases identical to TRBD2. Germline trimming cut 3 bases from V and 7 bases from J; bases unmatched to any gene: 6. Germline CDR1 is DFQATT and CDR2 is SNEGSKA (reference sequence). The CDR3 is made up of 14 amino acids.

This chain links TRBV20-1 with TRBJ1-4, with no clear D. Trimming took 0 bases from V and 5 from J, leaving 7 bases between them. This CDR3 is built from 13 residues. CDR1 DFQATT and CDR2 SNEGSKA come from the germline V gene (reference sequence). The chain's CDR3 is CSARDGRNEKLFF. In nucleotides, the CDR3 is TGCAGTGCTAGAGACGGACGCAATGAAAAACTGTTTTTT.

This clonotype was picked up a small number of times. The V gene is TRBV7-2, the J gene TRBJ1-1; D remains ambiguous. V was pared by 2 bases and J by 1 base, with 14 bases between. This CDR3 has 16 amino acids. CDR1 is SGHTA and CDR2 is FQGNSA in the germline V gene. The CDR3 DNA reads TGTGCCAGCAGCTTAATTTTGGCACGAGGGAACACTGAAGCTTTCTTT. It codes for CASSLILARGNTEAFF.

This clonotype has just a few counts. The chain is built from TRBV5-6 and TRBJ2-3; D possibly corresponds to TRBD2 (5 bases). The germline V gene encodes CDR1 SGHDT and CDR2 YYEEEE. The CDR3 extends over 16 amino acids. The V end lost 4 bases, the J end lost 1 base, and 16 bases lay between the germline ends. The CDR3 loop is CASSQPLAVGTDTQYF. The CDR3 DNA sequence: TGTGCCAGCAGCCAGCCCCTAGCTGTCGGCACAGATACGCAGTATTTT.

This clonotype was observed many times. V gene TRBV10-3 combines with J gene TRBJ2-6, with 10 bases fitting TRBD2. With V trimmed by 9 bases and J by 2 bases, 13 bases remained unmatched. Germline V lookup: CDR1 ENHRY, CDR2 SYGVKD. CDR3 length: 18 residues. CDR3 in DNA: TGTGCCATTAACCCTGGGCTAGCGGGAGCTACTGGGGCCAACGTCCTGACTTTC. Protein: CAINPGLAGATGANVLTF.

Ten or more counts support this clonotype. The chain employs TRBV5-1 and TRBJ2-7; 7 nucleotides match TRBD1. This CDR3 comprises 19 residues. The junction had 21 bases not matched to a gene; V was cut back by 1 base and J by 5 bases. Germline-derived CDR1 and CDR2 are SGHRS and YFSETQ. The CDR3 sequence: CASSLTGELLRGQIHEQYF. The DNA of the CDR3 is TGCGCCAGCAGCTTGACCGGGGAGCTTTTGAGGGGACAGATCCACGAGCAGTACTTC.

This clonotype was picked up a small number of times. V gene TRBV12-5 combines with J gene TRBJ2-1, with D perhaps matching TRBD2 (5 bases). The CDR3 has 17 residues. V was shortened by 2 bases and J by 3 bases, with 17 bases between the two germline ends. Germline CDR1 is LGHNT and CDR2 is FRNRAP. CDR3 amino acids: CASGLRSAEADYNEQFF. CDR3 nucleotides: TGTGCTAGTGGTTTGAGGTCGGCGGAAGCGGACTACAATGAGCAGTTCTTC.

This clonotype appeared many times. The rearrangement uses TRBV19 and TRBJ2-1; 9 nucleotides align to TRBD2. Losses at the gene ends were 5 bases for V and 6 bases for J; bases not matched to a gene: 2. CDR3 size: 13 residues. The germline V gene has CDR1 LNHDA and CDR2 SQIVND (reference sequence). The CDR3 region is CASSGGRGNEQFF. The CDR3 DNA reads as TGTGCCAGTAGTGGCGGGAGGGGCAATGAGCAGTTCTTC.

This clonotype was detected ten times or more. The chain is built from TRBV6-4 and TRBJ2-1; D unclear. V was shortened by 2 bases and J by 0 bases, with 8 bases between the two germline ends. The germline V gene has CDR1 MRHNA and CDR2 SNTAGT. The CDR3 extends over 15 amino acids. Written as DNA, the CDR3 is TGTGCCAGCAGTGACGGCACTTCCTCCTACAATGAGCAGTTCTTC. This gives the protein CASSDGTSSYNEQFF.

The J gene is TRBJ1-1, the V gene TRBV7-9; D not resolved. This CDR3 comprises 12 residues. The V and J ends lost 1 base and 10 bases respectively, with 10 bases between them. The germline gives CDR1 SEHNR, CDR2 FQNEAQ (reference sequence). The DNA of the CDR3 is TGTGCCAGCAGCTTAGAAAGGGCGGGAGCTTTCTTT. Translation gives CASSLERAGAFF. The full variable domain, completed using reference TRBV7-9 and TRBJ1-1, is DTGVSQNPRHKITKRGQNVTFRCDPISEHNRLYWYRQTLGQGPEFLTYFQNEAQLEKSRLLSDRFSAERPKGSFSTLEIQRTEQGDSAMYLCASSLERAGAFFGQGTRLTVV.

The sample holds many counts of this clonotype. The chain is built from TRBV20-1 and TRBJ2-7; no clear D. The CDR3 has 11 amino acids. The V gene's germline CDR1 is DFQATT and CDR2 SNEGSKA (reference sequence). Trimming left V 0 bases short and J 10 bases short, with 10 bases between. Here the CDR3 DNA reads TGCAGTGCTAGAGATCCTCCCTACCAGTACTTC. This codes for CSARDPPYQYF.

The chain has TRBV6-2 or TRBV6-3 and TRBJ1-5; weak D call: TRBD1 (6 bases). Between the trimmed V and J ends, which lost 4 bases and 1 base, there was a span of 8 bases. CDR1 is MNHEY and CDR2 is SVGEGT in the germline V gene. The CDR3 is 14 residues long. In nucleotides, the CDR3 is TGTGCCAGCAGTTGGACAGCCAGCAATCAGCCCCAGCATTTT. Translated: CASSWTASNQPQHF.

This clonotype was seen many times. J is TRBJ2-5 and V is TRBV7-2; no clear D. This CDR3 comprises 13 residues. Looked up from germline, CDR1 is SGHTA and CDR2 is FQGNSA. V was trimmed by 0 bases and J by 5 bases, leaving 7 bases between them. CDR3 in amino acids: CASSLASGETQYF. In DNA, the CDR3 is TGTGCCAGCAGCTTAGCTAGTGGGGAGACCCAGTACTTC.

This clonotype was seen more than once but under ten times. The rearrangement joins TRBV2 to TRBJ2-7, with D perhaps given as TRBD1 or TRBD2 (5 bases each). Trimming stripped 8 bases from V and 0 bases from J, with 20 bases between. The CDR3 extends over 16 amino acids. Germline loops: CDR1 SNHLY, CDR2 FYNNEI. The CDR3 protein is CASLGPDWSSSYEQYF. In nucleotides, the CDR3 is TGTGCCAGCTTGGGACCGGACTGGTCGAGCTCCTACGAGCAGTACTTC.